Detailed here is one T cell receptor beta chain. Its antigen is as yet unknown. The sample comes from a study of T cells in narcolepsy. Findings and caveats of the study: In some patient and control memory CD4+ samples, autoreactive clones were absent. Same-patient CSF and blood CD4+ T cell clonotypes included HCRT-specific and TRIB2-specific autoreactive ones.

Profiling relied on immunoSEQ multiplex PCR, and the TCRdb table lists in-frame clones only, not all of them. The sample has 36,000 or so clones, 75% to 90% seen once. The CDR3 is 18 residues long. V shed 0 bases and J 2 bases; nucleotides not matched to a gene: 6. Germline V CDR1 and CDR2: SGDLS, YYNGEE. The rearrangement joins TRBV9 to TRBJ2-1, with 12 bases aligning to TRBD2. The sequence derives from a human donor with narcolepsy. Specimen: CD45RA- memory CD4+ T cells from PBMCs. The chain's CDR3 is CASSVATSGSIAYNEQFF. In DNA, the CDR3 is TGTGCCAGCAGCGTAGCGACTAGCGGGAGCATCGCCTACAATGAGCAGTTCTTC.